This record concerns one T cell receptor beta chain sequence. Antigen specificity is unknown. Conventional CD4 T cells were sorted as CD4+CD127+ cells. Sequenced by immunoSEQ multiplex PCR; TCRdb stores in-frame clones only, minus some. Among over 20,000 clones listed, 95% to 98% were seen once. CDR3 length equals 15 residues. V shed 1 base and J shed 0 bases, with 10 bases lying between them. Germline CDR1 SGHTA, CDR2 FQGTGA. These data belong to a study of B cell selection in AIRE deficiency. Study-level points and caveats: Of over 3,500 shared Treg TCRbeta sequences, about 32% were healthy-only, approximately 9.9% patient-only.

This receptor was taken from a human donor with AIRE deficiency. The chain employs TRBV7-3 and TRBJ2-7; D is unresolved. Sequencing was performed on conventional CD4+ T cells sorted from PBMCs. The CDR3: CASSLIGGDSYEQYF. CDR3 nucleotides: TGTGCCAGCAGCTTAATTGGCGGCGACTCCTACGAGCAGTACTTC.